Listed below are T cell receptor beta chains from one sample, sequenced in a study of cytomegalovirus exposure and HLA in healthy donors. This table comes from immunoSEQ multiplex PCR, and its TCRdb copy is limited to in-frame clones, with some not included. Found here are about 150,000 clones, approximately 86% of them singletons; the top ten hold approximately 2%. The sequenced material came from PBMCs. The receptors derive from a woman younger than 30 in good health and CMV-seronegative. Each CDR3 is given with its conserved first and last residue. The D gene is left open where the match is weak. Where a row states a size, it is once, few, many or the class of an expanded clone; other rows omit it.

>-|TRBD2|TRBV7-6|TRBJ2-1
TGTGCCAGCAGCTTAGCGCCCGGGGGGGCCGGAGAACAGCAGTTCTTC
CASSLAPGGAGEQQFF
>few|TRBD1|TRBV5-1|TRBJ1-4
TGCGCCAGCAGCCAAGAGGACAGGGCTACTGAAAAACTGTTTTTT
CASSQEDRATEKLFF
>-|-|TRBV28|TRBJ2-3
TGTGTCGTGGGACTCCACACAGATACGCAGTATTTT
CVVGLHTDTQYF
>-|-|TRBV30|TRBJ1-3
TGTAAGGGGTGTAACACCATATATTTT
CKGCNTIYF
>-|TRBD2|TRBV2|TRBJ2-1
TGTGCCAGCAGGCTAGCGGGAGGGATCAATGAGCAGTTCTTC
CASRLAGGINEQFF
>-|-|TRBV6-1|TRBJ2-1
TGTGCCAGCATGGACTATTTGGATGAGCAGTTCTTC
CASMDYLDEQFF
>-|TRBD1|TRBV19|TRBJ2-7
TGTGCCAGTAGTATCGGACAGGGAGAGGACGACGAGCAGTACTTC
CASSIGQGEDDEQYF
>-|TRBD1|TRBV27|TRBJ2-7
TGTGCCAGCAGTTTTCTCGGGACAGGAGGCTACGAGCAGTACTTC
CASSFLGTGGYEQYF
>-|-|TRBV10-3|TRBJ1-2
TGTGCCATCAGTGAGGTACAGGGATATGGCTACACCTTC
CAISEVQGYGYTF
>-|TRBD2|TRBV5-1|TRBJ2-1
TGCGCCACCGCCCCGTTTAGCGGGAGAGGGAATGAGCAGTTCTTC
CATAPFSGRGNEQFF
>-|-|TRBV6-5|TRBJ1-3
TGTGCCAGCAGTTATCCAGGGGTCTCTGGAAACACCATATATTTT
CASSYPGVSGNTIYF
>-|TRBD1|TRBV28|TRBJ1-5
TGTGCCAGCACCTGGCACAGGGGGAAGGGGAATCAGCCCCAGCATTTT
CASTWHRGKGNQPQHF
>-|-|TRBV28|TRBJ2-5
TGTGCCAGCAGTTCGGGGGAAGAGACCCAGTACTTC
CASSSGEETQYF
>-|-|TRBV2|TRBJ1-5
TGTGCCAGCAGCGAGAATAGCAATCAGCCCCAGCATTTT
CASSENSNQPQHF
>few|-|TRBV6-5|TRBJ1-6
TGTGCCAGCAGACTCTACCTGGGCCCGAATTCACCCCTCCACTTT
CASRLYLGPNSPLHF
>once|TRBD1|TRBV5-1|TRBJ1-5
TGCGCCAGCAGCCCGGACAGGGGGGATCAGCCCCAGCATTTT
CASSPDRGDQPQHF
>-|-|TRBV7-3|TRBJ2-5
TGTGCCAGCAGCTTAACGGTAAATCGTTTAGGGGGACAAGAGACCCAGTACTTC
CASSLTVNRLGGQETQYF
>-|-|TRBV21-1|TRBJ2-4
TGTGCCAGCAGCACGACCGGGACAGAGGAGGACATTCAGTACTTC
CASSTTGTEEDIQYF
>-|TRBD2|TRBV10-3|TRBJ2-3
TGTGCCATCAGTGACTGGACTAGCGGGGATACAGATACGCAGTATTTT
CAISDWTSGDTDTQYF
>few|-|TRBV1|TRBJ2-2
TGCACCAGCAGCCAAGTGGTCCGGGACAGGGGAAACGGGGAGCTGTTTTTT
CTSSQVVRDRGNGELFF
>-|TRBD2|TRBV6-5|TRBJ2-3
TGTGCCAGTGGACTAGCGGGAGCATTGGATACGCAGTATTTT
CASGLAGALDTQYF
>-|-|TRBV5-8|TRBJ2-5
TGTGCCAGCAGCTTTCTTTCCGGCGGGCAAGAGACCCAGTACTTC
CASSFLSGGQETQYF
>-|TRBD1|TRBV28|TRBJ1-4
TGTGCCAGCGGCCCGGGACAGCGTAATGAAAAACTGTTTTTT
CASGPGQRNEKLFF
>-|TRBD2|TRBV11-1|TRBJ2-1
TGTGCCAGCAGCATATTTAGCGGGACAAGACCCTACAATGAGCAGTTCTTC
CASSIFSGTRPYNEQFF
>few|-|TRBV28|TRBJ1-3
TGTGCCAGCATACAACAGGGATATCCGGGAAACACCATATATTTT
CASIQQGYPGNTIYF
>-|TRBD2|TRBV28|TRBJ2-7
TGTGCCAGCAGTTTATCCGGACTAGCGGACCACTACGAGCAGTACTTC
CASSLSGLADHYEQYF
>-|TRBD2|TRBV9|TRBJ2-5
TGTGCCAGCAGCGCCGCGGGACTAGCGACGATTCAGACCCAGTACTTC
CASSAAGLATIQTQYF
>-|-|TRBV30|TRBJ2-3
TGTGCCTGGAGTCTGGGGGCAGGCACAGATACGCAGTATTTT
CAWSLGAGTDTQYF
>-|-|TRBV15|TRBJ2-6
TGTGCCACCAGCCCCCGCTCTGGGGCCAACGTCCTGACTTTC
CATSPRSGANVLTF
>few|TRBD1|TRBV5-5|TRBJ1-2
TGTGCCAGCAGCTCGAGACAGGGTGGGAATGGCTACACCTTC
CASSSRQGGNGYTF
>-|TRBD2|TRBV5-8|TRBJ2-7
TGTGCCAGCAGCCACAATCTAGCGGGAGTTAATTCCTACGAGCAGTACTTC
CASSHNLAGVNSYEQYF
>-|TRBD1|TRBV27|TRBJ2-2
TGTGCCAGCAGTTTACAGGGGGACACCGGGGAGCTGTTTTTT
CASSLQGDTGELFF
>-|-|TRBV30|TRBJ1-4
TGTGCCTGGAGTGTACCCGTCGCAGGAAGAGCCTCTTTTGAAAAACTGTTTTTT
CAWSVPVAGRASFEKLFF
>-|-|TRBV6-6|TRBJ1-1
TGTGCCAGCAGTTACTTCCAGAACACTGAAGCTTTCTTT
CASSYFQNTEAFF
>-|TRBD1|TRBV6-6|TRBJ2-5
TGTGCCAGCGGTCGGGACAGGGGGCAGGAGACCCAGTACTTC
CASGRDRGQETQYF
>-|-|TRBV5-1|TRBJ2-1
TGCGCCAGCAGCTTGGAAGTTGGAGGGGTGAATGAGCAGTTCTTC
CASSLEVGGVNEQFF